Here is one T cell receptor beta chain with its context. This sample stems from a study of cytomegalovirus exposure and HLA in healthy donors. 60 Vbeta and 13 Jbeta primers were used in PCR. TCRdb's table, derived via immunoSEQ multiplex PCR, lists solely in-frame clones and lacks some. The sample comprises 120,000 to 150,000 clones, 70% to 75% of which are singletons, and about 1.2% rests with the top ten. V trimming: 6 bases; J trimming: 3 bases; junction bases outside the gene matches: 2. The CDR3 has 14 residues. Germline V lookup: CDR1 SGHVS, CDR2 FNYEAQ. This chain links TRBV7-6 with TRBJ2-5, with 12 bases matching TRBD2. The sequencing input was PBMCs. This TCR was sampled from a woman between 35 and 50 years old in good health and CMV-seronegative. CDR3 residues: CASSWTSGEETQYF. The CDR3 region has the DNA TGTGCCAGCAGTTGGACTAGCGGGGAAGAGACCCAGTACTTC.